Included here is one TCR beta chain sequence, with context. Antigen unknown. This record belongs to a study of CD8 T cells in ankylosing spondylitis. Study-wide results and limits: Made up of roughly 8 highly homologous variants, a TCR beta motif appeared characteristic of ankylosing spondylitis blood.

V lost 4 bases, J lost 12 bases, and 9 bases stayed unmatched. The CDR3 is made up of 12 amino acids. Germline values: CDR1 SQVTM, CDR2 ANQGSEA. TCRdb reprocessed the 5' RACE reads via MiXCR and lists one record per CDR3 protein. This sample has about 840,000 distinct CDR3 sequences, with about an eighth found just once. This receptor was identified in a male donor with ankylosing spondylitis. Sequencing was performed on blood, either unsorted or a sorted T cell fraction (not recorded which). The chain recombines TRBV29-1 with TRBJ2-1, with 7 nucleotides matching TRBD2. The CDR3 region has the DNA TGCAGCGTTGGCGGCGGAGCGGGGTGGCAGTTCTTC. Encoded protein: CSVGGGAGWQFF.